Sequencing of this T cell receptor beta chain was carried out in a study of T cell responses to AZD1222 COVID-19 vaccine. The CDR3 spans 13 residues. V dropped 3 bases and J dropped 7 bases, with 9 bases sitting between them. Germline V lookup: CDR1 SEHNR, CDR2 FQNEAQ (reference sequence). Turning to this clone: No antigen is known for it.

Data came from immunoSEQ multiplex PCR; TCRdb stores just in-frame clones and leaves some out. This sample has under 45,000 clones, with approximately 88% found just once. Second doses that came at about 4 or about 12 weeks were put together. Study-wide points: Possibly, clonal diversity was underestimated; donors were largely white British and included more females.

J is TRBJ2-2 and V is TRBV7-9, with D hard to call. The receptor was derived from an adult who received the AZD1222 COVID-19 vaccine. Sequenced here: peripheral blood, sampled 28 days after the second AZD1222 dose. CDR3 coding DNA: TGTGCCAGCAGCTTGGGTGTTTTCGGGGAGCTGTTTTTT. It specifies CASSLGVFGELFF.